This TCR beta chain was documented in a study of long-term antiretroviral therapy in people with HIV. J gave up 6 bases and V 4 bases, and 8 bases lay outside the gene matches. Germline CDR1 is LGHNA and CDR2 is YSLEER. This CDR3 has 14 residues. Version v3.0 of the immunoSEQ assay ran at survey level. Only in-frame clones appear in the TCRdb table, and some are missing; sequencing was by immunoSEQ multiplex PCR. The sample contains 25,000 to 30,000 clones, over 85% of which appear only once. This clonotype was sampled from a woman in her thirties or forties with HIV. The source was unsorted PBMCs, collected roughly 6.3 years after starting antiretroviral therapy. The chain is built from TRBV4-3 and TRBJ2-7; 8 bases agree with TRBD1. The CDR3 here is CASSRETGVGEQYF. The CDR3 region has the DNA TGCGCCAGCAGCCGAGAGACAGGGGTGGGCGAGCAGTACTTC.